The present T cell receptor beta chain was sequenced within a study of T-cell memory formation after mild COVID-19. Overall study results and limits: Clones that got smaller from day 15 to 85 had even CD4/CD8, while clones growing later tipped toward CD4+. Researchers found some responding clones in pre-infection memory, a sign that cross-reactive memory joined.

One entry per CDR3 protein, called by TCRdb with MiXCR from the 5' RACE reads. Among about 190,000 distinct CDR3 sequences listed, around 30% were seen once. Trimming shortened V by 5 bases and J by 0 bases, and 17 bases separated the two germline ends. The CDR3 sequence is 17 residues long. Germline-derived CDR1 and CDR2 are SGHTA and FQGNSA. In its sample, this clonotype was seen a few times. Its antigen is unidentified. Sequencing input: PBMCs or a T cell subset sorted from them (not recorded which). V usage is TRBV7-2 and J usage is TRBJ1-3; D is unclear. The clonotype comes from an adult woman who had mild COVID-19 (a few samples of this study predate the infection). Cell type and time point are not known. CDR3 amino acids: CASSPPNGMASGNTIYF. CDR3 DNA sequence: TGTGCCAGCAGCCCCCCGAATGGGATGGCCTCTGGAAACACCATATATTTT.